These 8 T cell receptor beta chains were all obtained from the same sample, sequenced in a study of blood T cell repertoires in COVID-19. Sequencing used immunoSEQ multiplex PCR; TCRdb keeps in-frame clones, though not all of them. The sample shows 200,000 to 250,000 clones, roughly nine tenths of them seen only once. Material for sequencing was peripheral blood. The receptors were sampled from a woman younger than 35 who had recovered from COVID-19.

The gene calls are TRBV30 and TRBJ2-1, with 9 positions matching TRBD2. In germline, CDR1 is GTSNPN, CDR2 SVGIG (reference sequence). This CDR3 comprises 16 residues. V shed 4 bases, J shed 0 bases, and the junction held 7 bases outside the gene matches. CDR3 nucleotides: TGTGCCTGGACGCCGCTAGCGGGGATCTCCTACAATGAGCAGTTCTTC. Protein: CAWTPLAGISYNEQFF. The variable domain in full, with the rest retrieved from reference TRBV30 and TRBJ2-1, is SQTIHQWPATLVQPVGSPLSLECTVEGTSNPNLYWYRQAAGRGLQLLFYSVGIGQISSEVPQNLSASRPQDRQFILSSKKLLLSDSGFYLCAWTPLAGISYNEQFFGPGTRLTVL.

CDR3 region: CSVEEPKTGVLAFANYGYTF. The CDR3 region has the DNA TGCAGCGTTGAAGAGCCAAAGACAGGGGTTCTAGCTTTCGCTAACTATGGCTACACCTTC. This sequence joins TRBV29-1 and TRBJ1-2; 8 bases align to TRBD1. V lost 0 bases, J lost 0 bases, and 18 bases stayed unmatched. Germline V CDR1 and CDR2: SQVTM, ANQGSEA. The CDR3 extends over 20 amino acids.

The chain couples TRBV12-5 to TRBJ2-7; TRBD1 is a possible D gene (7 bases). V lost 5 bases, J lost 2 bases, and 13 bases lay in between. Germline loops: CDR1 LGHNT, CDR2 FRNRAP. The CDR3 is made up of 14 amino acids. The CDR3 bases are TGTGCTAGTGGTGGGGGGACAGACCCCTACGAGCAGTACTTC. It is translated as CASGGGTDPYEQYF.

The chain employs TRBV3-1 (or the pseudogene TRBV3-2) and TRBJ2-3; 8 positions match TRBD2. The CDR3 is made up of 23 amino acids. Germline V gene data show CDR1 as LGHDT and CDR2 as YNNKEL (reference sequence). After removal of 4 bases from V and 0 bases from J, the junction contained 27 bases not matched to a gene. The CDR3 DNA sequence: TGTGCCAGCAGCCGAGCAAGATATTGGGGCACAGCGGGAGAATACGACAGCACAGATACGCAGTATTTT. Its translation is CASSRARYWGTAGEYDSTDTQYF.

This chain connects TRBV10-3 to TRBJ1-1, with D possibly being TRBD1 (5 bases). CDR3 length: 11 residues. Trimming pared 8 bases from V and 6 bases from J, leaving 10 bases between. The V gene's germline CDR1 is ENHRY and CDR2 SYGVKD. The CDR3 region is CAIFREAEAFF. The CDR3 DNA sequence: TGTGCCATCTTCAGGGAAGCTGAAGCTTTCTTT.

The CDR3 DNA follows: TGTGCCAGCAGCCCTCCGGGACAGCTTACCTACGGGGGACAGCCCCAGCATTTT. Protein product: CASSPPGQLTYGGQPQHF. The chain links TRBV6-2 or TRBV6-3 to TRBJ1-5; 7 nucleotides line up with TRBD1. This CDR3 has 18 amino acids. Trimming cost V 6 bases and J 7 bases; bases outside gene matches: 21. Germline lookup yields CDR1 MNHEY and CDR2 SVGEGT.

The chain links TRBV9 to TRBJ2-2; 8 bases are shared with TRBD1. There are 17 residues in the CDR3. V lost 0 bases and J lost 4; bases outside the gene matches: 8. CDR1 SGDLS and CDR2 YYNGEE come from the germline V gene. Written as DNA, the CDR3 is TGTGCCAGCAGCGTAGGAGGGACAGGTCGGGTCACCGGGGAGCTGTTTTTT. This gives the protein CASSVGGTGRVTGELFF.

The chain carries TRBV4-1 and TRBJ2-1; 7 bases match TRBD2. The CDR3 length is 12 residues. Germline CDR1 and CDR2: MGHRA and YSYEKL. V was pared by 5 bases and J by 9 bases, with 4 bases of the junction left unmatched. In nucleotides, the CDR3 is TGCGCCAGCAGCGTACAGCGGGGTGAGCAGTTCTTC. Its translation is CASSVQRGEQFF.